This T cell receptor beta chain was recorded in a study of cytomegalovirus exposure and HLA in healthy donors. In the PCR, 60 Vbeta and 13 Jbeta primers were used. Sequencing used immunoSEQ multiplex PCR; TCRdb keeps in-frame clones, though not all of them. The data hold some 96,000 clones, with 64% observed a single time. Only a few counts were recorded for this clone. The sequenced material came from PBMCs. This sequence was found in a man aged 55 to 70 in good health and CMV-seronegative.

The CDR3, as DNA: TGTGCCAGCAGTTACATGGTAGCGGGAGAACGTGAGCAGTACTTC. Its translation is CASSYMVAGEREQYF. V gene TRBV6-5 combines with J gene TRBJ2-7; 9 nucleotides match TRBD2. V lost 2 bases, J lost 7 bases, and 9 bases stayed unmatched. The CDR3 contains 15 residues. CDR1 and CDR2 from the germline V gene are MNHEY and SVGAGI.